The table lists the clone carrying this T cell receptor beta chain with a few counts. Assay: immunoSEQ multiplex PCR; the TCRdb copy retains only in-frame clones and omits some. This table has about 97,000 clones, 65% to 85% appearing once. Germline lookup yields CDR1 SQVTM and CDR2 ANQGSEA. The V and J ends lost 5 bases and 4 bases, in that order; junction bases with no gene match: 6. CDR3 size: 14 residues. The sample is drawn from a study of PD-1 blockade in classical Hodgkin lymphoma. Relapse after autologous stem cell transplantation occurred in every patient, and brentuximab vedotin exposure varied.

This sample comprised peripheral blood mononuclear cells (PBMCs), obtained at baseline. The chain joins TRBV29-1 to TRBJ2-2; 8 bases agree with TRBD2. This sequence originates from a human donor with classical Hodgkin lymphoma. The CDR3 nucleotides are TGCAGCGTTTCAGCGGGAGAGGGCACCGGGGAGCTGTTTTTT. This translates into CSVSAGEGTGELFF.